The 26 T cell receptor beta chains below all came from one sample that was sequenced in a study of T-cell reconstitution after alpha-beta-depleted transplantation in children (dated by TCRdb to the mid-2010s). Libraries were made using PCR. Sequencing instrument: Illumina HiSeq 2500. To normalize quantification of the TCRbeta repertoire, the TCR libraries were built with molecular barcoding that relied on unique molecular identifiers. TCRdb passed the public sequencing reads through fastp at Q25 and MiXCR, retaining productive beta sequences. Every CDR3 protein is listed once, alongside the most common genes and DNA of its rows. The sample contains about 610,000 distinct CDR3 sequences, more than 9% of them found a single time. The top ten clones comprise 4% to 5% of the sample. The sequenced sample was PBMCs from the stem cell graft donor, obtained from the stem cell graft. The receptors shown here come from a human donor who donated a stem cell graft to a child with acute myeloid leukemia.

A remark on this clonotype: A read error is possible here, since a much larger clone lies one base away. This chain uses TRBV4-3 with TRBJ2-3; 7 nucleotides align to TRBD1. The CDR3 loop spans 15 amino acids. Losses at the gene ends were 1 base for V and 0 bases for J; bases not matched to a gene: 1. Germline CDR1 reads LGHNA; CDR2 reads YSLEER. The CDR3 sequence: CASSQATGSTDTQYF. The CDR3 DNA sequence: TGCGCCAGCAGCCAAGCGACAGGGAGCACAGATACGCAGTATTTT.

The chain uses TRBV12-3 or TRBV12-4 and TRBJ2-7, with 7 bases matching TRBD1. Unmatched junction bases numbered 8, after V lost 1 base and J lost 5 bases. The CDR3 runs 15 residues. The DNA of the CDR3 is TGTGCCAGCAGTTTAGTGAGGGACAGTCCCCACGAGCAGTACTTC. Translated: CASSLVRDSPHEQYF.

This clonotype was counted ten times or more. The chain employs TRBV20-1 and TRBJ2-7; D tentatively fits TRBD1 or TRBD2 (6 bases each). Germline V lookup: CDR1 DFQATT, CDR2 SNEGSKA (reference sequence). Trimming removed 0 bases at V and 3 bases at J, with 15 bases between. This CDR3 comprises 15 residues. The chain's CDR3 is CSARDEGGRLYEQYF. CDR3 DNA sequence: TGCAGTGCTAGAGATGAAGGGGGGCGGCTCTACGAGCAGTACTTC.

The V call is TRBV6-2 or TRBV6-3, the J call TRBJ2-1; 9 positions match TRBD2. This CDR3 contains 15 residues. Per germline, CDR1 MNHEY and CDR2 SVGEGT. Losses at the gene ends were 5 bases for V and 2 bases for J; bases not matched to a gene: 4. The DNA for the CDR3 is TGTGCCAGCAGTCCGGCTAGCGGGGCCTACAATGAGCAGTTCTTC. It codes for CASSPASGAYNEQFF.

This clonotype was picked up many times. The genes are TRBV20-1 and TRBJ2-1, with TRBD1 as a possible D gene (5 bases). The CDR3 length is 16 residues. Trimming stripped 3 bases from V and 0 bases from J, with 15 bases between. The germline CDR1 and CDR2 sequences are DFQATT and SNEGSKA (reference sequence). CDR3 sequence (DNA): TGCAGTGCTAGGTTCGTTTGGGGCGGCTCCTACAATGAGCAGTTCTTC. It is translated as CSARFVWGGSYNEQFF.

This clonotype was observed a few times. The chain couples TRBV11-2 to TRBJ2-6; the D is unclear. V gave up 2 bases and J gave up 0 bases, with 20 bases separating them. Germline V gene data show CDR1 as SGHAT and CDR2 as FQNNGV. This CDR3 is built from 20 residues. The CDR3 protein is CASSLIRDEYSLSGANVLTF. The DNA for the CDR3 is TGTGCCAGCAGCTTAATAAGGGATGAATACTCCCTCTCTGGGGCCAACGTCCTGACTTTC.

The chain employs TRBV5-5 and TRBJ2-7; no definite D call. The length of the CDR3 is 14 residues. The V and J ends lost 4 bases and 6 bases respectively, with 17 bases between them. Germline V gives CDR1 SGHKS, CDR2 YYEKEE (reference sequence). The CDR3 bases are TGTGCCAGCAGCCCCGGGCTTAGGCGAGTCGAGCAGTACTTC. It translates to CASSPGLRRVEQYF.

This clonotype was recorded at least ten times. The chain recombines TRBV20-1 with TRBJ2-3; D might be TRBD2 (6 bases). CDR1 is DFQATT, CDR2 SNEGSKA, per germline (reference sequence). CDR3 size: 14 residues. The ends were cut back, 5 bases at V and 7 bases at J, with 19 bases in the middle. The CDR3 here is CSAWGTGPKNTQYF. CDR3 coding DNA: TGCAGTGCTTGGGGGACTGGACCTAAGAATACGCAGTATTTT.

This clonotype has at least ten counts. This chain links TRBV4-3 with TRBJ2-1; 7 bases align to TRBD2. The junction had 5 bases not matched to a gene; V was cut back by 0 bases and J by 3 bases. Looked up from germline, CDR1 is LGHNA and CDR2 is YSLEER. The CDR3 spans 16 residues. Here the CDR3 DNA reads TGCGCCAGCAGCCAAGACGGGGAGCGGGGCTACAATGAGCAGTTCTTC. It yields the protein CASSQDGERGYNEQFF.

Note on this clonotype: This may be a read error, as it is one base from a much larger clone. CDR3 DNA: TGTGCCATCAGTTATCGCCCCTTAGCGGGAGGGGTCGGGTACAATGAGCAGTTCTTC. As protein: CAISYRPLAGGVGYNEQFF. The J gene is TRBJ2-1, the V gene TRBV10-3; TRBD2 matches at 11 bases. This CDR3 region has 19 residues. The ends lost 5 bases at V and 4 bases at J; junction bases unmatched: 16. The V gene's germline CDR1 is ENHRY and CDR2 SYGVKD.

In this sample, this clonotype turned up many times. The chain uses TRBV7-2 and TRBJ1-5; D gene unclear. The germline V and J ends were trimmed by 5 bases and 0 bases, with 11 bases remaining between them. The CDR3 is 15 residues long. The germline V gene has CDR1 SGHTA and CDR2 FQGNSA. CDR3 bases: TGTGCCAGCAGCGTGGACTTAAATAGCAATCAGCCCCAGCATTTT. As protein: CASSVDLNSNQPQHF.

This clonotype was observed at least ten times. The chain is built from TRBV5-1 and TRBJ2-1, with D uncertain. Trimming removed 3 bases from V and 2 bases from J, with 15 bases in between. CDR1 is SGHRS, CDR2 YFSETQ, per germline. The CDR3 runs to 16 residues. CDR3 amino acids: CASSSQQSAPYNEQFF. CDR3 nucleotides: TGCGCCAGCAGCTCCCAACAGTCCGCCCCCTACAATGAGCAGTTCTTC.

This clonotype was observed a few times. This rearrangement joins TRBV30 to TRBJ2-7, with D possibly being TRBD1 or TRBD2 (6 bases each). The CDR3 sequence is 12 residues long. Germline V CDR1 and CDR2: GTSNPN, SVGIG (reference sequence). The V and J ends lost 0 bases and 7 bases respectively, with 10 bases between them. CDR3 sequence (DNA): TGTGCCTGGAGTGTGAGGGGGAGGGAGCAGTACTTC. It specifies CAWSVRGREQYF. The full variable domain, completed using reference TRBV30 and TRBJ2-7, is SQTIHQWPATLVQPVGSPLSLECTVEGTSNPNLYWYRQAAGRGLQLLFYSVGIGQISSEVPQNLSASRPQDRQFILSSKKLLLSDSGFYLCAWSVRGREQYFGPGTRLTVT.

Here the CDR3 reads CASSLTGTGGLATNEKLFF. For the CDR3, the DNA is TGTGCCAGCAGCCTGACCGGGACAGGGGGCCTTGCAACTAATGAAAAACTGTTTTTT. The genes are TRBV4-2 and TRBJ1-4; 12 positions match TRBD1. Germline V lookup: CDR1 LGHNA, CDR2 YNFKEQ. CDR3 length: 19 residues. Trimming cost V 4 bases and J 0 bases; bases outside gene matches: 9.

The gene calls are TRBV5-6 and TRBJ2-2, with 12 bases fitting TRBD2. Trimming took 4 bases from V and 4 from J; bases not matched to a gene: 2. CDR1 SGHDT and CDR2 YYEEEE come from the germline V gene. This CDR3 is built from 15 residues. The CDR3 DNA sequence: TGTGCCAGCAGCACTAGCGGGAGGACCACCGGGGAGCTGTTTTTT. It codes for CASSTSGRTTGELFF.

This chain joins TRBV4-3 and TRBJ2-5; D is perhaps TRBD1 (6 bases). The V end was cut by 3 bases, the J end by 5 bases, with 16 bases between. The CDR3 extends over 15 amino acids. The germline V gene encodes CDR1 LGHNA and CDR2 YSLEER. The CDR3 reads CASSQESTGWETQYF. CDR3 DNA: TGCGCCAGCAGCCAGGAGAGTACAGGGTGGGAGACCCAGTACTTC.

The chain employs TRBV3-1 and TRBJ2-1, with TRBD2 identical over 16 bases. The junction had 7 bases not matched to a gene; V was cut back by 0 bases and J by 11 bases. Germline CDR1 is LGHDT and CDR2 is YNNKEL (reference sequence). This CDR3 is 17 amino acids long. The CDR3 region has the DNA TGTGCCAGCAGCCAAGAAGGGGGACTAGCGGGAGGGGGGCAGCAGTTCTTC. Translating it yields CASSQEGGLAGGGQQFF.

V and J are TRBV14 and TRBJ2-5; D is ambiguous. The CDR3 is 13 residues long. Germline CDR1 is SGHDN and CDR2 is FVKESK. V was cut by 2 bases and J by 2 bases, with 6 bases left in between. This chain's CDR3 is CASSQQVQETQYF. The CDR3 DNA follows: TGTGCCAGCAGCCAACAGGTACAAGAGACCCAGTACTTC.

Many counts were recorded for this clonotype. The rearrangement joins TRBV10-3 to TRBJ2-1; 9 positions match TRBD1. V lost 5 bases and J lost 6; bases outside the gene matches: 11. The germline gives CDR1 ENHRY, CDR2 SYGVKD. CDR3 length: 16 amino acids. DNA for the CDR3: TGTGCCATCAGTCCTCTCCGGGACAGGGACCGCAATGAGCAGTTCTTC. This encodes CAISPLRDRDRNEQFF.

This clonotype was detected only a few times. The genes are TRBV4-3 and TRBJ2-7; no clear D. The germline V and J ends were trimmed by 0 bases and 8 bases, with 11 bases remaining between them. CDR1 and CDR2 (germline): LGHNA, YSLEER. The CDR3 is 13 residues long. The DNA for the CDR3 is TGCGCCAGCAGCCAAGATCAGGCGGCCCAGCAGTACTTC. Translated, it gives CASSQDQAAQQYF.

In DNA form, the CDR3 reads TGTGCCAGCACCGGCTCCAGGGGGACGAACACTGAAGCTTTCTTT. This codes for CASTGSRGTNTEAFF. The chain uses TRBV2 and TRBJ1-1; 7 nucleotides match TRBD1. From germline, CDR1 is SNHLY and CDR2 FYNNEI. CDR3 length equals 15 residues. V was pared by 7 bases and J by 1 base, with 9 bases of the junction left unmatched.

This clonotype came up a few times. This sequence joins TRBV18 and TRBJ2-7; no clear D gene. Per germline, CDR1 KGHSH and CDR2 LQKENI. V gave up 0 bases and J gave up 3 bases, with 12 bases separating them. The CDR3 runs 15 residues. The CDR3 DNA follows: TGTGCCAGCTCACCACCTATTGGGATAGACTACGAGCAGTACTTC. Residues: CASSPPIGIDYEQYF.

This chain uses TRBV11-2 with TRBJ2-4; D may be TRBD1 (7 bases). V lost 3 bases and J 0 bases, leaving 21 bases between the germline ends. Germline CDR1 and CDR2: SGHAT and FQNNGV. The CDR3 is made up of 19 amino acids. CDR3 sequence: CASSFEETGRTLAKNIQYF. The CDR3 nucleotides read TGTGCCAGCAGCTTCGAGGAGACAGGGAGGACCTTAGCCAAAAACATTCAGTACTTC.

This clonotype was counted only a few times. The CDR3 DNA is TGTGCCACTAAGCGGACTAGCCTATCCAATGAGCAGTTCTTC. Translation gives CATKRTSLSNEQFF. V and J are TRBV6-1 and TRBJ2-1; 8 positions match TRBD2. The CDR3 consists of 14 residues. Germline CDR1 reads MNHNS; CDR2 reads SASEGT. Trimming cost V 10 bases and J 6 bases; bases outside gene matches: 11.

The rearrangement uses TRBV18 and TRBJ2-7; possibly TRBD2 for D (6 bases). CDR3 length: 15 amino acids. Trimming pared 2 bases from V and 7 bases from J, leaving 18 bases between. CDR1 KGHSH and CDR2 LQKENI come from the germline V gene. CDR3 in DNA: TGTGCCAGCTCACCATTATCCCGGGACTCGGGGGAGCAGTACTTC. Its translation: CASSPLSRDSGEQYF.

This clonotype was counted at least ten times. This chain joins TRBV20-1 and TRBJ2-7, with TRBD2 identical over 10 bases. CDR1 DFQATT and CDR2 SNEGSKA come from the germline V gene (reference sequence). With V trimmed by 1 base and J by 0 bases, 9 bases remained unmatched. The CDR3 runs to 17 residues. The CDR3 DNA sequence: TGCAGTGCTAGAGGGGATAGCGGGAGGATTAGCTCCTACGAGCAGTACTTC. Residues: CSARGDSGRISSYEQYF.